This section outlines one T cell receptor beta chain sequence together with its context. With 2 bases removed from V and 4 bases from J, the gap between germline ends came to 21 bases. Germline CDR1 SGHAT, CDR2 FQNNGV. The CDR3 is made up of 19 amino acids. This sample is part of a study of blood T cell repertoires in COVID-19. The overall study: PBMCs, B-cell-depleted T cells, or T cells were the source of the cDNA or gDNA that made up the material.

The method was immunoSEQ multiplex PCR; TCRdb's version includes in-frame clones alone and lacks a portion of them. The sample consists of about 140,000 clones, approximately 86% of them appearing once. The genes are TRBV11-2 and TRBJ1-6; D unclear. The sample was peripheral blood. The receptor comes from a human donor in a cohort sampled during active COVID-19. In DNA, the CDR3 is TGTGCCAGCAGCTTATCCCTGTCCCCCGGACGGGAATATAATTCACCCCTCCACTTT. This gives the protein CASSLSLSPGREYNSPLHF.